This passage covers 10 T cell receptor beta chains from one sample sequenced in a study of cytotoxic CD8 clonotypes in ibrutinib-treated CLL. Libraries were prepared by immunoSEQ multiplex PCR; TCRdb keeps only in-frame clonotypes and omits some of them. The sample includes 100,000 to 150,000 clones, 80% to 90% seen only once; the top ten take approximately 2%. The input for sequencing was PBMCs, taken after 24 months of ibrutinib treatment. The receptors originated from a human donor with chronic lymphocytic leukemia.

This clone was observed a single time. The chain carries TRBV6-6 and TRBJ1-5, with D possibly TRBD1 on 6 matching bases. Germline V CDR1 and CDR2: MNHNY, SVGAGI (reference sequence). The germline V and J ends were trimmed by 6 bases and 6 bases, with 9 bases remaining between them. The CDR3 runs to 12 residues. CDR3 DNA: TGTGCCAGCAGAGGGGGTACTCAGCCCCAGCATTTT. It specifies CASRGGTQPQHF.

The rearrangement joins TRBV4-3 to TRBJ2-5; D gene uncertain. The V gene lost 0 bases and the J gene lost 2 bases, with 22 bases spanning the gap. CDR1 is LGHNA and CDR2 is YSLEER in the germline V gene. The CDR3 spans 19 residues. The CDR3 sequence is CASSQDTVPRAGNQETQYF. DNA of the CDR3: TGCGCCAGCAGCCAAGATACGGTTCCCCGGGCAGGCAATCAAGAGACCCAGTACTTC.

In this sample, this clone turned up once. The rearrangement links TRBV27 to TRBJ1-5, with D possibly being TRBD1 (5 bases). Germline loops: CDR1 MNHEY, CDR2 SMNVEV (reference sequence). V was pared by 2 bases and J by 2 bases, with 19 bases between. CDR3 length equals 18 residues. CDR3 nucleotides: TGTGCCAGCAGTTTACGGGCAGGGAGGAGTAAGGGCAATCAGCCCCAGCATTTT. Translation gives CASSLRAGRSKGNQPQHF.

The table lists this clone with a count of one. The chain carries TRBV18 and TRBJ2-2; no reliable D call. This CDR3 spans 16 amino acids. Deletions cut 0 bases from V and 0 bases from J, with 8 bases between. Looked up from germline, CDR1 is KGHSH and CDR2 is LQKENI. In DNA form, the CDR3 reads TGTGCCAGCTCACCACCCTTCTCTGCGAACACCGGGGAGCTGTTTTTT. Translation gives CASSPPFSANTGELFF.

This chain connects TRBV4-3 to TRBJ1-2, with 7 nucleotides matching TRBD1. Germline CDR1 LGHNA, CDR2 YSLEER. This CDR3 has 15 amino acids. The V and J ends lost 3 bases and 4 bases, in that order; junction bases with no gene match: 8. The CDR3 DNA reads as TGCGCCAGCAGCCAGACACAGGGGATCGGCTATGGCTACACCTTC. This codes for CASSQTQGIGYGYTF.

In the case of this clone: Other nucleotide sequences in the sample specify the same CDR3. The chain couples TRBV7-6 to TRBJ1-1; no reliable D call. This CDR3 is built from 13 residues. Germline-derived CDR1 and CDR2 are SGHVS and FNYEAQ. V gave up 2 bases and J gave up 1 base, with 5 bases separating them. The CDR3 loop reads CASSLQENTEAFF. The CDR3 DNA sequence: TGTGCCAGCAGCTTACAAGAGAACACTGAAGCTTTCTTT.

In DNA, the CDR3 is TGTGCCAGCAGCTTAGCGTTGGTGAACAATTCACCCCTCCACTTT. Protein sequence: CASSLALVNNSPLHF. The rearrangement links TRBV7-9 to TRBJ1-6; D not certain. CDR3 length: 15 amino acids. Trimming removed 0 bases from V and 7 bases from J, with 10 bases in between. Germline CDR1 reads SEHNR; CDR2 reads FQNEAQ (reference sequence).

The J gene is TRBJ1-5, the V gene TRBV6-5; D is unclear. Germline CDR1 and CDR2: MNHEY and SVGAGI. This CDR3 is 15 amino acids long. Trimming took 4 bases from V and 0 from J, leaving 10 bases between them. The CDR3 DNA sequence: TGTGCCAGCAGTTCTTTCCAGCATAGCAATCAGCCCCAGCATTTT. Translated, it gives CASSSFQHSNQPQHF.

This clone was observed a few times. The gene calls are TRBV30 and TRBJ1-5; D is perhaps TRBD1 (6 bases). V was pared by 0 bases and J by 2 bases, with 11 bases between. Germline assignment: CDR1 GTSNPN and CDR2 SVGIG (reference sequence). CDR3 length equals 15 residues. The CDR3 sequence: CAWSVGGPGNQPQHF. The CDR3 DNA sequence: TGTGCCTGGAGTGTCGGGGGGCCAGGCAATCAGCCCCAGCATTTT.

The chain combines TRBV6-1 with TRBJ1-2; D gene uncertain. This CDR3 is 13 amino acids long. The germline V gene encodes CDR1 MNHNS and CDR2 SASEGT. The V gene lost 6 bases and the J gene lost 4 bases, with 12 bases spanning the gap. CDR3 coding DNA: TGTGCCAGCAGCGTAAGTGCGGCCTATGGCTACACCTTC. Amino acid sequence: CASSVSAAYGYTF.